This T cell receptor beta chain stems from a study of blood T cell repertoires in COVID-19. Looking at the study overall: COVID-19 samples from acute and convalescent phases originated in the United States, Italy and Spain. From T cells, B-cell-depleted T cells, or PBMCs came the material, which was cDNA or gDNA.

As processed by the authors: It was from reference gene primer amplification that nucleated cell counts were estimated. TCRdb's table, derived via immunoSEQ multiplex PCR, lists solely in-frame clones and lacks some. From that table come the V and J calls and clone size; the DNA was used to work out D and trimming. Of 150,000 to 200,000 clones in the sample, about 85% are singletons; the top ten hold roughly a fifth. Looked up from germline, CDR1 is SNHLY and CDR2 is FYNNEI. Trimming pared 6 bases from V and 0 bases from J, leaving 9 bases between. The CDR3 is made up of 14 amino acids. The material sequenced was peripheral blood. The TCR was taken from a man aged 60 to 75 with active or convalescent COVID-19. The chain employs TRBV2 and TRBJ1-3; no clear D. The CDR3: CASSATSSGNTIYF. The CDR3, as DNA: TGTGCCAGCAGCGCGACTTCCTCTGGAAACACCATATATTTT.